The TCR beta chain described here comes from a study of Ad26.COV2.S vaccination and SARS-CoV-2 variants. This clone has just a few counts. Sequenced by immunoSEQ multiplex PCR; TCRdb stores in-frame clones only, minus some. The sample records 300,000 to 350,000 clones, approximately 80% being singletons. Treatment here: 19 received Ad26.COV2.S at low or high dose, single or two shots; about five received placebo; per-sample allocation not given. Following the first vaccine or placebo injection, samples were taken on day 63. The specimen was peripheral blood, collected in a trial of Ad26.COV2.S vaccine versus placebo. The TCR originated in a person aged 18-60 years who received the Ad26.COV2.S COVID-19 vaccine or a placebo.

The CDR3 nucleotides are TGCGCCAGCAGCTTGGTCCCGGGACAGGGGGCCTACGAGCAGTACTTC. This sequence encodes CASSLVPGQGAYEQYF. V gene TRBV5-1 combines with J gene TRBJ2-7, with 11 positions matching TRBD1. CDR1 is SGHRS, CDR2 YFSETQ, per germline. Trimming at V came to 0 bases and at J to 2 bases, leaving 4 bases not matched to a gene. The CDR3 is 16 amino acids.